The sequence of this T cell receptor beta chain was determined in a study of blood T cell repertoires in COVID-19. Study-wide context: T cells, B-cell-depleted T cells, or PBMCs supplied cDNA or gDNA.

The germline CDR1 and CDR2 sequences are MDHEN and SYDVKM. V lost 3 bases and J 5 bases, leaving 11 bases between the germline ends. CDR3 length: 14 amino acids. In the study's own analysis: Nucleated cell number was recorded as an estimate derived from reference gene primer amplification. This table comes from immunoSEQ multiplex PCR, and its TCRdb copy is limited to in-frame clones, with some not included. From that table come the V and J calls and clone size; the DNA was used to work out D and trimming. This table has fewer than 100,000 clones, roughly 89% appearing once. The chain employs TRBV28 and TRBJ2-1; a possible D gene is TRBD2 (5 bases). The origin of this receptor is a woman aged 50 to 60 in a cohort sampled during active COVID-19. Sequenced: peripheral blood. Written as DNA, the CDR3 is TGTGCCAGCAGTTTGGGTAGCGTAAACAATGAGCAGTTCTTC. Its protein is CASSLGSVNNEQFF.